Presented here are 14 T cell receptor beta chains from one specimen sequenced in a study of a mutant IDH1 vaccine in newly diagnosed glioma. As for time point: baseline, week 1 (first vaccination visit). Treatment in this sample: pre-vaccination baseline after standard-of-care therapy. Profiling relied on immunoSEQ multiplex PCR, and the TCRdb table lists in-frame clones only, not all of them. The sample lists roughly 68,000 clones, 75% to 85% occurring once. This material consisted of PBMCs, taken from a glioma patient treated with radiotherapy, temozolomide or both. Receptors were obtained from a man aged 45 to 65 with glioma.

The V and J genes are TRBV7-9 and TRBJ2-5; D not resolved. The V gene lost 5 bases and the J gene lost 0 bases, with 7 bases spanning the gap. Germline loops: CDR1 SEHNR, CDR2 FQNEAQ (reference sequence). This CDR3 region has 13 residues. The CDR3 sequence: CASSPLNQETQYF. The CDR3 bases are TGTGCCAGCAGCCCACTGAACCAAGAGACCCAGTACTTC.

The rearrangement uses TRBV13 and TRBJ1-2; TRBD1 is a possible D gene (6 bases). Germline V lookup: CDR1 PRHDT, CDR2 FYEKMQ (reference sequence). The V end lost 5 bases, the J end lost 7 bases, and 23 bases lay between the germline ends. This CDR3 spans 16 amino acids. This CDR3 is CASSEGPGHGLSGYTF. In nucleotides, the CDR3 is TGTGCCAGCAGCGAGGGACCGGGACACGGTTTGAGTGGCTACACCTTC.

The rearrangement joins TRBV30 to TRBJ1-1; D not certain. CDR1 GTSNPN and CDR2 SVGIG come from the germline V gene (reference sequence). V was shortened by 6 bases and J by 5 bases, with 16 bases between the two germline ends. This CDR3 contains 13 residues. CDR3 bases: TGTGCCTGCTCGACTTTCAGAGGGACTGAAGCTTTCTTT. Translating gives CACSTFRGTEAFF.

The chain couples TRBV5-1 to TRBJ2-2; D remains ambiguous. Germline V CDR1 and CDR2: SGHRS, YFSETQ. The CDR3 is 16 amino acids. Trimming stripped 0 bases from V and 1 base from J, with 10 bases between. The chain's CDR3 is CASSLGQPVNTGELFF. In DNA form, the CDR3 reads TGCGCCAGCAGCTTGGGGCAGCCCGTGAACACCGGGGAGCTGTTTTTT. The full variable domain, rest sourced from reference TRBV5-1 and TRBJ2-2, is KAGVTQTPRYLIKTRGQQVTLSCSPISGHRSVSWYQQTPGQGLQFLFEYFSETQRNKGNFPGRFSGRQFSNSRSEMNVSTLELGDSALYLCASSLGQPVNTGELFFGEGSRLTVL.

The chain uses TRBV19 and TRBJ2-7; D perhaps matches TRBD1 (6 bases). Germline loops: CDR1 LNHDA, CDR2 SQIVND (reference sequence). The CDR3 loop spans 14 amino acids. Trimming took off 6 bases at V and 5 bases at J, with 17 bases between the two ends. The CDR3 DNA follows: TGTGCCAGTAGGGACCTAGGGGGAAGGGACGAGCAGTACTTC. Translating gives CASRDLGGRDEQYF.

The rearrangement links TRBV6-6 to TRBJ2-4; the D gene is possibly TRBD2 (6 bases). This CDR3 is 16 amino acids long. Trimming shortened V by 4 bases and J by 3 bases, and 16 bases separated the two germline ends. Germline-derived CDR1 and CDR2 are MNHNY and SVGAGI (reference sequence). The CDR3, as DNA: TGTGCCAGCAGTTCAGGGACCGGGGGAGGCAAAAACATTCAGTACTTC. This gives the protein CASSSGTGGGKNIQYF.

This clone was observed a handful of times. The chain links TRBV29-1 to TRBJ1-2; a weak D match, TRBD1 (6 bases). The CDR3 is 13 residues long. Trimming cost V 4 bases and J 2 bases, with 11 bases left between them. The germline V gene has CDR1 SQVTM and CDR2 ANQGSEA. This CDR3 is CSVGGGGNYGYTF. CDR3 DNA: TGCAGCGTTGGAGGGGGAGGGAACTATGGCTACACCTTC.

The chain is built from TRBV27 and TRBJ1-6; a weak D match, TRBD1 (5 bases). The germline gives CDR1 MNHEY, CDR2 SMNVEV (reference sequence). Trimming stripped 6 bases from V and 6 bases from J, with 15 bases between. CDR3 length: 15 residues. The CDR3 DNA follows: TGTGCCAGCAGCCCCGTGGGGGGAGGTAATTCACCCCTCCACTTT. It codes for CASSPVGGGNSPLHF.

This clone was detected only a few times. This chain joins TRBV2 and TRBJ2-7; a possible D gene is TRBD1 (6 bases). Trimming stripped 5 bases from V and 7 bases from J, with 9 bases between. Germline V CDR1 and CDR2: SNHLY, FYNNEI. The CDR3 runs 11 residues. DNA of the CDR3: TGTGCCAGCAGTTACAGGGTTGAGCAGTACTTC. As protein: CASSYRVEQYF.

This chain joins TRBV6-5 and TRBJ2-7; TRBD1 matches 7 bases. The CDR3 covers 14 residues. Germline V gene sequence: CDR1 MNHEY, CDR2 SVGAGI. Unmatched junction bases numbered 4, after V lost 4 bases and J lost 1 base. The CDR3: CASSSDRVSYEQYF. CDR3 coding DNA: TGTGCCAGCAGTTCAGACAGGGTTTCCTACGAGCAGTACTTC.

The chain uses TRBV14 and TRBJ1-1; no reliable D call. Germline CDR1 is SGHDN and CDR2 is FVKESK. V gave up 4 bases and J gave up 10 bases, with 13 bases separating them. This CDR3 has 12 amino acids. CDR3 in DNA: TGTGCCAGCAGCCTTATGACCGCCGGAGCTTTCTTT. This encodes CASSLMTAGAFF.

V gene TRBV5-4 combines with J gene TRBJ2-5; the D gene could be TRBD1 or TRBD2 (5 bases each). The CDR3 length is 15 residues. V was cut by 3 bases and J by 2 bases, with 14 bases left in between. The germline V gene has CDR1 SGHNT and CDR2 YYREEE (reference sequence). CDR3 DNA sequence: TGTGCCAGCAGCTGGGTAGGGACCGGACAAGAGACCCAGTACTTC. It is translated as CASSWVGTGQETQYF.

J is TRBJ2-1 and V is TRBV7-9; the match to TRBD2 covers 11 bases. This CDR3 is 17 amino acids long. The germline CDR1 and CDR2 sequences are SEHNR and FQNEAQ (reference sequence). V shed 5 bases, J shed 1 base, and the junction held 7 bases outside the gene matches. The CDR3 region has the DNA TGTGCCAGCAGCCCATTACTAGCGGGGGTATCCTACAATGAGCAGTTCTTC. It specifies CASSPLLAGVSYNEQFF.

This chain joins TRBV19 and TRBJ1-5, with a weak D call TRBD1 (5 bases). Germline CDR1 and CDR2: LNHDA and SQIVND (reference sequence). The V gene lost 3 bases and the J gene lost 3 bases, with 15 bases spanning the gap. There are 16 residues in the CDR3. Written as DNA, the CDR3 is TGTGCCAGTAGTATTGTAGGACACAAACCCAATCAGCCCCAGCATTTT. Amino acid sequence: CASSIVGHKPNQPQHF.